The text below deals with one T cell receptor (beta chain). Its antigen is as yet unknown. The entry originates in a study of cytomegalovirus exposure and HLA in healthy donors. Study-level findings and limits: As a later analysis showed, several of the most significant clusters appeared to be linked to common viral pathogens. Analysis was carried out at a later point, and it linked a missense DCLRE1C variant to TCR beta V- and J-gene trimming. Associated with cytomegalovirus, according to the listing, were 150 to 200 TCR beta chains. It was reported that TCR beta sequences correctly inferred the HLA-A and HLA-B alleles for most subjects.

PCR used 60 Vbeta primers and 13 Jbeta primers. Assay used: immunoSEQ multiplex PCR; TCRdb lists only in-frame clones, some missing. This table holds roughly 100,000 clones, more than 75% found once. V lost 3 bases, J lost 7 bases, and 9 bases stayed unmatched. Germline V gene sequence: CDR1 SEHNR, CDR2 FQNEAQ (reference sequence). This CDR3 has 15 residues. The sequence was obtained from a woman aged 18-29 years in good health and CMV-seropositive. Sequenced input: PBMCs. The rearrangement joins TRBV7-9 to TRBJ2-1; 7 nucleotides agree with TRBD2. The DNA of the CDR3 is TGTGCCAGCAGCTTGTGGCGGGAGCTTCTAAATGAGCAGTTCTTC. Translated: CASSLWRELLNEQFF.